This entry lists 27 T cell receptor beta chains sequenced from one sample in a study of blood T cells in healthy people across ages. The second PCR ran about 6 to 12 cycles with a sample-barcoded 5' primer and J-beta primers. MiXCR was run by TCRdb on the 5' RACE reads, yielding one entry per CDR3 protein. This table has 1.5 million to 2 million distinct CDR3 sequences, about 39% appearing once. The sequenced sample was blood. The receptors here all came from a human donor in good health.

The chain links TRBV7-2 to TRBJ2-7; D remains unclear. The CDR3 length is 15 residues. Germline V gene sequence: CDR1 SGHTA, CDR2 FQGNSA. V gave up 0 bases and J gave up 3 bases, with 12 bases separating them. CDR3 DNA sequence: TGTGCCAGCAGCTTAGCGACCCGCGGATTCTACGAGCAGTACTTC. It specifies CASSLATRGFYEQYF. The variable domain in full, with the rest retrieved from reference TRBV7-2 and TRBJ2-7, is GAGVSQSPSNKVTEKGKDVELRCDPISGHTALYWYRQSLGQGLEFLIYFQGNSAPDKSGLPSDRFSAERTGGSVSTLTIQRTQQEDSAVYLCASSLATRGFYEQYFGPGTRLTVT.

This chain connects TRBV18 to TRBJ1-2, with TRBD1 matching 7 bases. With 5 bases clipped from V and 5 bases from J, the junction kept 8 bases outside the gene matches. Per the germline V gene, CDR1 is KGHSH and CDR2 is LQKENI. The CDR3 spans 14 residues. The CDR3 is CASSGSGTEYGYTF. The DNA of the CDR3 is TGTGCCAGCTCAGGATCCGGGACAGAGTATGGCTACACCTTC.

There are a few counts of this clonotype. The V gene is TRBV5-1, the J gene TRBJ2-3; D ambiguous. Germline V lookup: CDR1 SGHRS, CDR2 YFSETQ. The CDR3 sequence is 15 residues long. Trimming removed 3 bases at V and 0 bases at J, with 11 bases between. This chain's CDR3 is CASSSTPTSTDTQYF. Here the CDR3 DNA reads TGCGCCAGCAGCTCAACCCCGACTAGCACAGATACGCAGTATTTT.

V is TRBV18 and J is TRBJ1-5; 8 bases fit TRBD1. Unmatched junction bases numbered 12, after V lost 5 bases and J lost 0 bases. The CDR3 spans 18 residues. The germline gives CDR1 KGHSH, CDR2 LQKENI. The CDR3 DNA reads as TGTGCCAGCTCAGCTCCGGCGGGACAGGTCTATAGCAATCAGCCCCAGCATTTT. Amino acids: CASSAPAGQVYSNQPQHF.

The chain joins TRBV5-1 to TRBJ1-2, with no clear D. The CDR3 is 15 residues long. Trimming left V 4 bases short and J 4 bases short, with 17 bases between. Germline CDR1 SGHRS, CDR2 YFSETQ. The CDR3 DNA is TGCGCCAGCAGCCCTCGAGGAGCCTCGGGCTATGGCTACACCTTC. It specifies CASSPRGASGYGYTF.

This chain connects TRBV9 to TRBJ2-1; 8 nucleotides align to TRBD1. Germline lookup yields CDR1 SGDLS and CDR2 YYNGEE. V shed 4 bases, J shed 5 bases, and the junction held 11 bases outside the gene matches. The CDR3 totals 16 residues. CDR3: CASSPPGQGLHNEQFF. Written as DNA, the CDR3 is TGTGCCAGCAGCCCCCCAGGACAGGGTTTACACAATGAGCAGTTCTTC.

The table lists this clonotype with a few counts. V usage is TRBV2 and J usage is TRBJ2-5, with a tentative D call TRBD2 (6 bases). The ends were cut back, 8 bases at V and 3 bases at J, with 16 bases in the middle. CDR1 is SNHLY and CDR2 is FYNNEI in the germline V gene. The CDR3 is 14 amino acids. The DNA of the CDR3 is TGTGCCAGCGGGGGGTACCTCCAAGAAGAGACCCAGTACTTC. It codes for CASGGYLQEETQYF.

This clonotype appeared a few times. The CDR3 sequence is CSARVSGAYNSPLHF. The DNA of the CDR3 is TGCAGTGCTAGAGTGTCAGGAGCCTATAATTCACCCCTCCACTTT. This sequence joins TRBV20-1 and TRBJ1-6; D unclear. This CDR3 is 15 amino acids long. In germline, CDR1 is DFQATT, CDR2 SNEGSKA (reference sequence). Trimming shortened V by 1 base and J by 2 bases, and 9 bases separated the two germline ends.

The CDR3 here is CASSTLADEQFF. The CDR3 region has the DNA TGTGCCAGCAGCACCCTAGCGGATGAGCAGTTCTTC. This chain links TRBV9 with TRBJ2-1, with TRBD2 matching over 7 bases. The CDR3 runs to 12 residues. The V gene end was trimmed by 4 bases and the J gene end by 8 bases; junction bases not matched to a gene: 3. Germline V gene data show CDR1 as SGDLS and CDR2 as YYNGEE.

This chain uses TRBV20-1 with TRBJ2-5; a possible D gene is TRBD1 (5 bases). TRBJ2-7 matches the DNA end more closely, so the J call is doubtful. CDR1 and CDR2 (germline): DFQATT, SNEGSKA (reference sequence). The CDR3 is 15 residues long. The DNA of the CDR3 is TGCAGTGCTAGAGATCTGGGGCAGCGATACTACGAGCAGTACTTC. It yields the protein CSARDLGQRYYEQYF.

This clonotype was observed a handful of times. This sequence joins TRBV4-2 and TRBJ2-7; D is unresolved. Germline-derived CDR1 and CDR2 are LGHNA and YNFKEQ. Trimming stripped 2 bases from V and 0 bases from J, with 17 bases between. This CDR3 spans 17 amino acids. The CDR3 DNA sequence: TGTGCCAGCAGCCAACGAACGACACCTCCCATCTCCTACGAGCAGTACTTC. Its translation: CASSQRTTPPISYEQYF.

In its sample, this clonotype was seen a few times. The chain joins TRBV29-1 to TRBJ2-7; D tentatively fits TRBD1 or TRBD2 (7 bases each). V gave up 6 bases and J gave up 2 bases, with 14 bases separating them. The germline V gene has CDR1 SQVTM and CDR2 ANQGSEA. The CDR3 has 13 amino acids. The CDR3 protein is CSVPRGGPYEQYF. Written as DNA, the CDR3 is TGCAGCGTACCCAGGGGGGGGCCCTACGAGCAGTACTTC.

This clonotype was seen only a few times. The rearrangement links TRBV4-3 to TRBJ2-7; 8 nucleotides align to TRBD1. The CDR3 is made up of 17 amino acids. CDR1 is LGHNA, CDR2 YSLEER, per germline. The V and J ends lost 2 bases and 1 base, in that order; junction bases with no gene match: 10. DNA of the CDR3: TGCGCCAGCAGCCAAAAAATCGGCGGGACAGGTTCCTACGAGCAGTACTTC. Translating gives CASSQKIGGTGSYEQYF.

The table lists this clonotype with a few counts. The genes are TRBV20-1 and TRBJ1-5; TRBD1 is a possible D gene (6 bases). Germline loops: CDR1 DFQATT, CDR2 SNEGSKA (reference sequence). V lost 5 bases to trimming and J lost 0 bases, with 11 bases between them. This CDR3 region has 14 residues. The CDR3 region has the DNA TGCAGTGCTTCCCAGGGGAATAGCAATCAGCCCCAGCATTTT. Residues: CSASQGNSNQPQHF.

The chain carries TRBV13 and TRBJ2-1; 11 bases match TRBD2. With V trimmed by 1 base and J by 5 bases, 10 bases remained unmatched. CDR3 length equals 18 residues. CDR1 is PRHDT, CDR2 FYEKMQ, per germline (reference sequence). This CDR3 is CASSLVPSGGLIDNEQFF. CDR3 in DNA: TGTGCCAGCAGCTTAGTTCCTAGCGGGGGGCTAATCGACAATGAGCAGTTCTTC.

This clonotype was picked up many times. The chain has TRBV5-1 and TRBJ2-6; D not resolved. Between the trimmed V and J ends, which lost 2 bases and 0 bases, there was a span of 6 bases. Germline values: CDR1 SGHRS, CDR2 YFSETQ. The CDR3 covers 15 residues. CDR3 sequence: CASSFESSGANVLTF. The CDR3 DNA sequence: TGCGCCAGCAGCTTTGAGTCCTCTGGGGCCAACGTCCTGACTTTC.

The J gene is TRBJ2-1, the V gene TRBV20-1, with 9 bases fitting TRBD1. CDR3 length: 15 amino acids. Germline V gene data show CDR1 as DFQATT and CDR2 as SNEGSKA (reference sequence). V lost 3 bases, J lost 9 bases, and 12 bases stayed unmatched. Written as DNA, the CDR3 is TGCAGTGCTAGTAATTCCGGGACAGGGATTTTTGAGCAGTTCTTC. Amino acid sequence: CSASNSGTGIFEQFF.

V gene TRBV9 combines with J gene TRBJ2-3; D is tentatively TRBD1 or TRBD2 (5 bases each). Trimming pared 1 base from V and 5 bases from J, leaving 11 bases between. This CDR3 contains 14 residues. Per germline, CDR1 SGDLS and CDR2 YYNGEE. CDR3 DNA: TGTGCCAGCAGCGTACCTGAGGGGAGAGATACGCAGTATTTT. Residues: CASSVPEGRDTQYF.

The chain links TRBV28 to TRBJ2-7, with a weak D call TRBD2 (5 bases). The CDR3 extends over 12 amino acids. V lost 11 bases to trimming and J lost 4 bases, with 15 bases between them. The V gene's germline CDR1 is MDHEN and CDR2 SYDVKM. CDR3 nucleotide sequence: TGTGCCGCGCGGGCCGGGGATTACGAGCAGTACTTC. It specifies CAARAGDYEQYF. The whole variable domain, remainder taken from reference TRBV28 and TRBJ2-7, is DVKVTQSSRYLVKRTGEKVFLECVQDMDHENMFWYRQDPGLGLRLIYFSYDVKMKEKGDIPEGYSVSREKKERFSLILESASTNQTSMYLCAARAGDYEQYFGPGTRLTVT.

The CDR3 protein is CASSSAATAPRPYEQYF. CDR3 sequence (DNA): TGTGCCAGCAGTTCCGCGGCAACGGCCCCTCGCCCTTACGAGCAGTACTTC. The chain combines TRBV6-5 with TRBJ2-7; D ambiguous. Germline V gene sequence: CDR1 MNHEY, CDR2 SVGAGI. This CDR3 is 17 amino acids long. The ends were cut back, 4 bases at V and 4 bases at J, with 23 bases in the middle.

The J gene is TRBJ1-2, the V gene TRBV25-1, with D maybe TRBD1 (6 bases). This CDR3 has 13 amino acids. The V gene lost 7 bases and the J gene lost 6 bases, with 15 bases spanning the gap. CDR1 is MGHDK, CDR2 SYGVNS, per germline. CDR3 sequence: CASNPQGYDGYTF. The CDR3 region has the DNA TGTGCCAGCAACCCACAGGGCTACGATGGCTACACCTTC.

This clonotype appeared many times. CDR3 bases: TGTGCCAGCAGCTTAGACAGGGTGGCTGAAGCTTTCTTT. Amino acids: CASSLDRVAEAFF. The chain is built from TRBV7-9 and TRBJ1-1, with D possibly TRBD1 on 6 matching bases. Trimming removed 1 base at V and 6 bases at J, with 9 bases between. This CDR3 contains 13 residues. The germline gives CDR1 SEHNR, CDR2 FQNEAQ (reference sequence).

The CDR3 sequence: CATSRERATEAFF. The CDR3 DNA reads TGTGCCACCAGCAGAGAGAGGGCGACTGAAGCTTTCTTT. This chain uses TRBV15 with TRBJ1-1; D remains unclear. V gave up 0 bases and J gave up 5 bases, with 7 bases separating them. Germline lookup yields CDR1 LNHNV and CDR2 YYDKDF (reference sequence). This CDR3 has 13 amino acids.

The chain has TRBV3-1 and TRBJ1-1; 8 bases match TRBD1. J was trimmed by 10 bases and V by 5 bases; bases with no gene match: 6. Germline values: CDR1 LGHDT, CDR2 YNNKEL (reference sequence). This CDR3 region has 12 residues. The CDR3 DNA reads TGTGCCAGCAGCTTCCGGACAGGGACAGCTTTCTTT. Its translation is CASSFRTGTAFF.

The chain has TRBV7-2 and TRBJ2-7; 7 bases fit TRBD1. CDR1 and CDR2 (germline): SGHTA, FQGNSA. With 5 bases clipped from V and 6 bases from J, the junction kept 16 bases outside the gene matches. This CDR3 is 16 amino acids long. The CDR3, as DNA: TGTGCCAGCAGCCTAAGATCCGGGACAGCCACCTTCGAGCAGTACTTC. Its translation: CASSLRSGTATFEQYF.

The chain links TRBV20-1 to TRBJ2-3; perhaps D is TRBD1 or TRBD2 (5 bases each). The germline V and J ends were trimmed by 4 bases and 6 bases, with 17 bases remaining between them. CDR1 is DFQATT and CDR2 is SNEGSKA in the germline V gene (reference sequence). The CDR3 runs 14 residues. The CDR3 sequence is CSATGTLLKDTQYF. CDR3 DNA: TGCAGTGCTACGGGGACGCTTTTGAAGGATACGCAGTATTTT.

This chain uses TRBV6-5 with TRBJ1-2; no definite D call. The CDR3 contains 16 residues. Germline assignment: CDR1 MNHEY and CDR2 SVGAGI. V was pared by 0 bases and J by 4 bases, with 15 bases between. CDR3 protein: CASSYSQRRLSYGYTF. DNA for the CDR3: TGTGCCAGCAGTTACTCGCAGCGGAGACTCTCCTATGGCTACACCTTC.